The rows below give T cell receptor beta chains drawn from one sample of a study of regulatory T cells in long-lasting Graves disease. A single record per CDR3 protein comes from TCRdb applying MiXCR to the multiplex PCR reads. The sample yields over 500,000 distinct CDR3 sequences, roughly 15% seen once. The same data also went into a second study, on T cells in Graves' hyperthyroidism and ophthalmopathy.

The material was peripheral blood mononuclear cells (PBMCs), obtained at new diagnosis, from a patient treated with antithyroid drugs. These TCRs come from a woman aged 25-40 years with Graves disease. Both conserved end residues are part of each CDR3. Fields, in order: D gene, J gene, V gene, clone size, CDR3 protein, CDR3 DNA. The D gene is left open where the match is weak. Only part of the rows carry a size: once, few, many, or a class if the clone is expanded.

D gene: .; J gene: TRBJ2-5; V gene: TRBV12-3/TRBV12-4; clone size: many; CDR3 protein: CASSQTGSPQRETQYF; CDR3 DNA: TGTGCCAGCAGCCAGACGGGCTCCCCACAGCGGGAGACCCAGTACTTC
D gene: .; J gene: TRBJ2-5; V gene: TRBV20-1; clone size: many; CDR3 protein: CSARDKETQYF; CDR3 DNA: TGCAGTGCTAGAGACAAAGAGACCCAGTACTTC
D gene: .; J gene: TRBJ2-4; V gene: TRBV7-9; clone size: .; CDR3 protein: CASSGPVVLAKNIQYF; CDR3 DNA: TGTGCCAGCAGCGGACCGGTGGTTTTAGCCAAAAACATTCAGTACTTC
D gene: .; J gene: TRBJ1-4; V gene: TRBV19; clone size: few; CDR3 protein: CASSITSSFTTNEKLFF; CDR3 DNA: TGTGCCAGTAGTATCACCAGCTCATTTACAACTAATGAAAAACTGTTTTTT
D gene: TRBD2; J gene: TRBJ2-1; V gene: TRBV7-2; clone size: many; CDR3 protein: CASSLSSGSHIEQFF; CDR3 DNA: TGTGCCAGCAGCTTAAGTAGCGGGAGTCATATTGAGCAGTTCTTC
D gene: .; J gene: TRBJ2-7; V gene: TRBV9; clone size: few; CDR3 protein: CASSAQYGAQYF; CDR3 DNA: TGTGCCAGCAGCGCCCAGTACGGCGCGCAGTACTTC
D gene: TRBD2; J gene: TRBJ2-7; V gene: TRBV20-1; clone size: .; CDR3 protein: CSALRASGSEEQYF; CDR3 DNA: TGCAGTGCCCTTCGGGCTAGCGGGAGTGAAGAGCAGTACTTC
D gene: .; J gene: TRBJ1-1; V gene: TRBV2; clone size: many; CDR3 protein: CASRARGFPEAFF; CDR3 DNA: TGTGCCAGCAGGGCCAGAGGGTTCCCTGAAGCTTTCTTT
D gene: TRBD2; J gene: TRBJ2-1; V gene: TRBV7-2; clone size: .; CDR3 protein: CASGDSGRVYNEQFF; CDR3 DNA: TGTGCCAGCGGGGATAGCGGGAGGGTTTACAATGAGCAGTTCTTC
D gene: .; J gene: TRBJ1-5; V gene: TRBV7-8; clone size: many; CDR3 protein: CASSLNRWSLNQPQHF; CDR3 DNA: TGTGCCAGCAGCTTAAATAGGTGGAGTCTCAATCAGCCCCAGCATTTT
D gene: TRBD1; J gene: TRBJ1-3; V gene: TRBV9; clone size: .; CDR3 protein: CASSVGQGGSGNTIYF; CDR3 DNA: TGTGCCAGCAGCGTCGGACAGGGGGGATCTGGAAACACCATATATTTT
D gene: TRBD2; J gene: TRBJ2-2; V gene: TRBV7-6; clone size: once; CDR3 protein: CASSRLAGPNTGELFF; CDR3 DNA: TGTGCCAGCAGCCGCCTAGCGGGACCGAACACCGGGGAGCTGTTTTTT
D gene: TRBD1; J gene: TRBJ2-1; V gene: TRBV28; clone size: many; CDR3 protein: CASSLGTGKNEQFF; CDR3 DNA: TGTGCCAGCAGTTTAGGGACAGGGAAGAATGAGCAGTTCTTC
D gene: .; J gene: TRBJ2-5; V gene: TRBV7-9; clone size: .; CDR3 protein: CASSFAKETQYF; CDR3 DNA: TGTGCCAGCAGCTTCGCGAAAGAGACCCAGTACTTC
D gene: .; J gene: TRBJ2-7; V gene: TRBV27; clone size: few; CDR3 protein: CASSSRLTPYEQYF; CDR3 DNA: TGTGCCAGCAGTTCCAGACTAACCCCCTACGAGCAGTACTTC
D gene: TRBD1; J gene: TRBJ2-1; V gene: TRBV20-1; clone size: many; CDR3 protein: CSARGTGPGNEQFF; CDR3 DNA: TGCAGTGCCAGGGGGACAGGGCCAGGGAATGAGCAGTTCTTC
D gene: .; J gene: TRBJ2-7; V gene: TRBV28; clone size: many; CDR3 protein: CASSLMAVPYEQYF; CDR3 DNA: TGTGCCAGCAGTTTAATGGCAGTACCCTACGAGCAGTACTTC
D gene: .; J gene: TRBJ2-1; V gene: TRBV5-1; clone size: many; CDR3 protein: CASREEVGTYNEQFF; CDR3 DNA: TGCGCCAGCAGAGAGGAAGTGGGGACCTACAATGAGCAGTTCTTC
D gene: .; J gene: TRBJ2-3; V gene: TRBV30; clone size: .; CDR3 protein: CAWNAVADTQYF; CDR3 DNA: TGTGCCTGGAATGCAGTTGCAGATACGCAGTATTTT
D gene: .; J gene: TRBJ2-1; V gene: TRBV7-2; clone size: few; CDR3 protein: CASGNRGWFVGARDEQFF; CDR3 DNA: TGTGCCAGCGGAAATAGGGGATGGTTTGTGGGGGCGCGGGATGAGCAGTTCTTC
D gene: TRBD2; J gene: TRBJ2-7; V gene: TRBV3-1; clone size: .; CDR3 protein: CASSGRAESAHEQYF; CDR3 DNA: TGTGCCAGTAGCGGGAGGGCCGAATCGGCCCACGAGCAGTACTTC
D gene: TRBD1; J gene: TRBJ2-2; V gene: TRBV25-1; clone size: .; CDR3 protein: CASSPNPTGTGELFF; CDR3 DNA: TGTGCCAGCAGCCCCAACCCGACAGGGACCGGGGAGCTGTTTTTT
D gene: .; J gene: TRBJ2-5; V gene: TRBV20-1; clone size: few; CDR3 protein: CSARTPSLTRSPETQYF; CDR3 DNA: TGCAGTGCTAGGACCCCTAGTTTAACGCGTTCGCCGGAGACCCAGTACTTC
D gene: TRBD1; J gene: TRBJ1-5; V gene: TRBV28; clone size: many; CDR3 protein: CASSLTGPNNQPQHF; CDR3 DNA: TGTGCCAGCAGCTTGACAGGGCCCAATAATCAGCCCCAGCATTTT
D gene: .; J gene: TRBJ2-2; V gene: TRBV18; clone size: many; CDR3 protein: CASSLQDSNTGELFF; CDR3 DNA: TGTGCCAGCTCTCTTCAGGACAGCAACACCGGGGAGCTGTTTTTT
D gene: TRBD1; J gene: TRBJ2-7; V gene: TRBV28; clone size: few; CDR3 protein: CAIRPRTGRTYEQYF; CDR3 DNA: TGTGCCATCAGACCCCGGACAGGGCGAACCTACGAGCAGTACTTC
D gene: .; J gene: TRBJ1-4; V gene: TRBV3-1; clone size: few; CDR3 protein: CASSQTPDRIAEKLFF; CDR3 DNA: TGTGCCAGCAGCCAAACCCCGGACAGAATCGCGGAAAAACTGTTTTTT
D gene: TRBD1; J gene: TRBJ1-1; V gene: TRBV5-1; clone size: many; CDR3 protein: CASSPPGQSEAFF; CDR3 DNA: TGCGCCAGCAGTCCGCCGGGACAGAGTGAAGCTTTCTTT
D gene: .; J gene: TRBJ1-2; V gene: TRBV2; clone size: many; CDR3 protein: CASNRDPSYGYTF; CDR3 DNA: TGTGCCAGTAACCGGGATCCCTCCTATGGCTACACCTTC
D gene: TRBD2; J gene: TRBJ2-5; V gene: TRBV4-1; clone size: few; CDR3 protein: CASSPREAGEETQYF; CDR3 DNA: TGCGCCAGCTCCCCCAGGGAAGCGGGAGAAGAGACCCAGTACTTC
D gene: TRBD2; J gene: TRBJ2-4; V gene: TRBV12-3/TRBV12-4; clone size: many; CDR3 protein: CASSLLAGVLLAKNIQYF; CDR3 DNA: TGTGCCAGCAGTCTACTAGCGGGAGTCCTACTAGCCAAAAACATTCAGTACTTC
D gene: TRBD1; J gene: TRBJ2-2; V gene: TRBV28; clone size: many; CDR3 protein: CASSLLSGQGRTGELFF; CDR3 DNA: TGTGCCAGCAGTTTATTGTCGGGACAGGGAAGGACCGGGGAGCTGTTTTTT
D gene: .; J gene: TRBJ2-7; V gene: TRBV20-1; clone size: few; CDR3 protein: CSAMLPGHSSSYEQYF; CDR3 DNA: TGCAGTGCTATGCTGCCGGGACACTCTAGCTCCTACGAGCAGTACTTC
D gene: .; J gene: TRBJ2-7; V gene: TRBV6-1; clone size: few; CDR3 protein: CASSEARGGTYEQYF; CDR3 DNA: TGTGCCAGCAGTGAAGCGCGCGGCGGTACCTACGAGCAGTACTTC
D gene: .; J gene: TRBJ1-4; V gene: TRBV9; clone size: .; CDR3 protein: CASSVAGRANEKLFF; CDR3 DNA: TGTGCCAGCAGCGTAGCGGGGAGGGCTAATGAAAAACTGTTTTTT
D gene: .; J gene: TRBJ2-7; V gene: TRBV5-1; clone size: .; CDR3 protein: CASSFEGLAFSYEQYF; CDR3 DNA: TGCGCCAGCAGCTTTGAAGGGCTAGCCTTCTCCTACGAGCAGTACTTC
D gene: .; J gene: TRBJ2-7; V gene: TRBV7-9; clone size: few; CDR3 protein: CASSEGKGNEQYF; CDR3 DNA: TGTGCCAGCAGTGAGGGGAAGGGTAACGAGCAGTACTTC
D gene: .; J gene: TRBJ1-4; V gene: TRBV25-1; clone size: .; CDR3 protein: CASSEGGAEKLFF; CDR3 DNA: TGTGCCAGCAGTGAAGGGGGCGCGGAAAAACTGTTTTTT
D gene: TRBD1; J gene: TRBJ2-1; V gene: TRBV9; clone size: .; CDR3 protein: CASSVRQGYNEQFF; CDR3 DNA: TGTGCCAGCAGCGTCCGACAGGGCTACAATGAGCAGTTCTTC
D gene: .; J gene: TRBJ2-3; V gene: TRBV30; clone size: .; CDR3 protein: CAWSVTAASTDTQYF; CDR3 DNA: TGTGCCTGGAGTGTTACGGCGGCTAGCACAGATACGCAGTATTTT
D gene: TRBD1; J gene: TRBJ1-2; V gene: TRBV6-1; clone size: many; CDR3 protein: CASSAGRTGASRPYGYTF; CDR3 DNA: TGTGCCAGCAGTGCGGGCCGGACAGGGGCTTCACGGCCCTATGGCTACACCTTC
D gene: .; J gene: TRBJ2-7; V gene: TRBV12-3/TRBV12-4; clone size: many; CDR3 protein: CASRLTGGDEQYF; CDR3 DNA: TGTGCCAGCAGGTTAACTGGGGGCGACGAGCAGTACTTC
D gene: .; J gene: TRBJ1-5; V gene: TRBV28; clone size: many; CDR3 protein: CASSYQGPINQPQHF; CDR3 DNA: TGTGCCAGCAGTTACCAGGGACCGATCAATCAGCCCCAGCATTTT
D gene: .; J gene: TRBJ1-4; V gene: TRBV6-5; clone size: few; CDR3 protein: CASSYVQTNEKLFF; CDR3 DNA: TGTGCCAGCAGTTATGTACAGACTAATGAAAAACTGTTTTTT
D gene: TRBD1; J gene: TRBJ2-5; V gene: TRBV12-3/TRBV12-4; clone size: many; CDR3 protein: CASSFPDRGFRAQYF; CDR3 DNA: TGTGCCAGCAGTTTTCCCGACAGGGGTTTTAGAGCCCAGTACTTC
D gene: .; J gene: TRBJ1-5; V gene: TRBV11-1; clone size: many; CDR3 protein: CASSDLERWDQPQHF; CDR3 DNA: TGTGCCAGCAGCGACCTAGAACGGTGGGATCAGCCCCAGCATTTT
D gene: .; J gene: TRBJ1-1; V gene: TRBV28; clone size: many; CDR3 protein: CASSFGGKTEAFF; CDR3 DNA: TGTGCCAGCAGTTTTGGGGGCAAGACTGAAGCTTTCTTT
D gene: .; J gene: TRBJ2-6; V gene: TRBV20-1; clone size: .; CDR3 protein: CSAPPHGGPGANVLTF; CDR3 DNA: TGCAGTGCACCTCCCCATGGCGGGCCTGGGGCCAACGTCCTGACTTTC
D gene: .; J gene: TRBJ1-2; V gene: TRBV2; clone size: .; CDR3 protein: CASSEWENYGYTF; CDR3 DNA: TGTGCCAGCAGTGAATGGGAAAACTATGGCTACACCTTC
D gene: .; J gene: TRBJ2-1; V gene: TRBV6-2/TRBV6-3; clone size: .; CDR3 protein: CASSYIRGSGYNEQFF; CDR3 DNA: TGTGCCAGCAGTTACATCCGGGGGTCGGGGTACAATGAGCAGTTCTTC
D gene: .; J gene: TRBJ1-2; V gene: TRBV20-1; clone size: few; CDR3 protein: CSAREESPRPGYTF; CDR3 DNA: TGCAGTGCTAGAGAGGAGTCCCCCCGACCTGGCTACACCTTC
D gene: TRBD2; J gene: TRBJ2-5; V gene: TRBV11-2; clone size: many; CDR3 protein: CASSLLAGVQETQYF; CDR3 DNA: TGTGCCAGCAGCTTACTAGCGGGAGTACAAGAGACCCAGTACTTC
D gene: .; J gene: TRBJ1-2; V gene: TRBV4-1; clone size: .; CDR3 protein: CASSQLAGSYSYTF; CDR3 DNA: TGCGCCAGCAGCCAGTTAGCCGGTTCTTATAGCTACACCTTC
D gene: .; J gene: TRBJ2-7; V gene: TRBV2; clone size: many; CDR3 protein: CASRAGRFYEQYF; CDR3 DNA: TGTGCCAGCAGGGCCGGACGGTTTTACGAGCAGTACTTC
D gene: .; J gene: TRBJ2-7; V gene: TRBV20-1; clone size: many; CDR3 protein: CSARHWAAGRHEQYF; CDR3 DNA: TGCAGTGCCAGACACTGGGCGGCAGGGCGGCACGAGCAGTACTTC
D gene: .; J gene: TRBJ2-1; V gene: TRBV5-1; clone size: many; CDR3 protein: CASKVDNYNEQFF; CDR3 DNA: TGCGCCAGCAAAGTTGACAATTACAATGAGCAGTTCTTC
D gene: .; J gene: TRBJ2-7; V gene: TRBV6-1; clone size: many; CDR3 protein: CASRPLTGVRNEQYF; CDR3 DNA: TGTGCCAGCAGACCCCTAACAGGAGTGAGAAACGAGCAGTACTTC